Each of the 15 T cell receptor beta chains below was sequenced from the same sample in a study of identical twins. Using its own MiXCR run on the 5' RACE reads, TCRdb lists one record per CDR3 protein. The data show about 920,000 distinct CDR3 sequences, with 9% to 15% seen just once and roughly 1.6% held by the top ten. These data also formed part of another study, on yellow fever vaccine responses in identical twins.

The sample comprised PBMCs. Receptors originate from a woman aged 18-35 years in good health.

The table lists this clonotype with many counts. The chain links TRBV20-1 to TRBJ2-1; TRBD2 aligns across 11 bases. The V segment lost 1 base and the J segment 3 bases; nucleotides outside the gene matches: 8. CDR1 and CDR2 from the germline V gene are DFQATT and SNEGSKA (reference sequence). CDR3 length equals 17 residues. The CDR3 loop is CSARVITGLADYNEQFF. Here the CDR3 DNA reads TGCAGTGCTAGAGTCATAACGGGACTAGCGGACTACAATGAGCAGTTCTTC.

Of note for this clonotype: A much larger clone is a single base away; this may be a read error. The V and J genes are TRBV12-3 or TRBV12-4 and TRBJ2-2; TRBD1 is a possible D gene (6 bases). Trimming pared 10 bases from V and 7 bases from J, leaving 16 bases between. CDR3 size: 13 residues. The DNA for the CDR3 is TGTGCCACTAAGGACAGTCCGATCGGGGAGCTGTTTTTT. It is translated as CATKDSPIGELFF.

The rearrangement uses TRBV7-3 and TRBJ2-1; TRBD2 matches at 8 bases. CDR3 length: 16 residues. V shed 4 bases, J shed 0 bases, and the junction held 5 bases outside the gene matches. Germline lookup yields CDR1 SGHTA and CDR2 FQGTGA. CDR3 nucleotides: TGTGCCAGCAGCTCTTTTAGCGGGGCCTCCTACAATGAGCAGTTCTTC. It codes for CASSSFSGASYNEQFF.

In this sample, this clonotype turned up a few times. The gene calls are TRBV9 and TRBJ1-5; D remains ambiguous. V was cut by 2 bases and J by 5 bases, with 8 bases left in between. This CDR3 is built from 13 residues. Germline CDR1 is SGDLS and CDR2 is YYNGEE. CDR3 residues: CASSVMWDQPQHF. The DNA for the CDR3 is TGTGCCAGCAGCGTCATGTGGGATCAGCCCCAGCATTTT.

This clonotype occurred a few times. The CDR3 here is CASSLVYGQGEAFF. The CDR3 region has the DNA TGCGCCAGCAGCTTGGTTTACGGACAGGGAGAAGCTTTCTTT. V usage is TRBV5-1 and J usage is TRBJ1-1; 8 bases align to TRBD1. Germline loops: CDR1 SGHRS, CDR2 YFSETQ. The CDR3 loop spans 14 amino acids. V trimming: 0 bases; J trimming: 8 bases; junction bases outside the gene matches: 6.

This clonotype was recorded a few times. The chain combines TRBV3-1 with TRBJ2-7; D gene uncertain. The CDR3 has 15 amino acids. Germline V gives CDR1 LGHDT, CDR2 YNNKEL (reference sequence). Trimming stripped 1 base from V and 7 bases from J, with 17 bases between. The CDR3, as DNA: TGTGCCAGCAGCCAAGGGCTTCCCAAGGTTGGGGAGCAGTACTTC. It encodes CASSQGLPKVGEQYF.

This clonotype has more than one count but fewer than ten. The rearrangement joins TRBV20-1 to TRBJ2-7, with 12 nucleotides matching TRBD2. Germline V gene sequence: CDR1 DFQATT, CDR2 SNEGSKA (reference sequence). V shed 5 bases, J shed 2 bases, and the junction held 4 bases outside the gene matches. CDR3 length: 14 amino acids. This CDR3 reads CSASGLAGPYEQYV. The CDR3 DNA reads as TGCAGTGCTTCCGGACTAGCGGGGCCCTACGAGCAGTACGTC.

This clonotype showed up just a few times. The junction departs from the called germline gene at one end, perhaps through a read error. The chain recombines TRBV6-5 with TRBJ1-2, with D uncertain. The germline gives CDR1 MNHEY, CDR2 SVGAGI. This CDR3 comprises 13 residues. The DNA of the CDR3 is TGTGCCAGCAGTACCGAATGGAATACACCATACTTCTTC. Translating it yields CASSTEWNTPYFF.

This clonotype was seen a handful of times. V gene TRBV12-3 or TRBV12-4 combines with J gene TRBJ2-1; D may be TRBD1 or TRBD2 (5 bases each). V lost 6 bases, J lost 4 bases, and 19 bases lay in between. The CDR3 contains 16 residues. The CDR3 reads CASSQELGTTYNEQFF. CDR3 sequence (DNA): TGTGCCAGCAGCCAGGAGTTGGGGACGACGTACAATGAGCAGTTCTTC.

The chain carries TRBV2 and TRBJ1-3, with TRBD1 identical over 7 bases. The CDR3 covers 17 residues. Trimming at V came to 10 bases and at J to 0 bases, leaving 15 bases not matched to a gene. Germline assignment: CDR1 SNHLY and CDR2 FYNNEI. The CDR3: CATHPRDSLLSGNTIYF. Here the CDR3 DNA reads TGTGCCACCCACCCCCGGGACAGTCTTCTCTCTGGAAACACCATATATTTT.

This clonotype was recorded at least ten times. Germline and junction disagree at one end, which may indicate a read error. This chain connects TRBV12-3 or TRBV12-4 to TRBJ2-1; 9 nucleotides match TRBD2. The CDR3 is made up of 16 amino acids. The CDR3 DNA follows: TGTGCCAGCAGTTTAGTCGGGACTAGCCCCTACGATGAGCAGTTCTTC. Its translation is CASSLVGTSPYDEQFF.

This rearrangement joins TRBV18 to TRBJ2-1; 10 bases fit TRBD2. Germline V lookup: CDR1 KGHSH, CDR2 LQKENI. The junction had 24 bases not matched to a gene; V was cut back by 0 bases and J by 7 bases. This CDR3 is built from 22 residues. Here the CDR3 reads CASSPPIPHRVASGRIRNEQFF. The DNA of the CDR3 is TGTGCCAGCTCACCACCCATCCCCCACAGGGTTGCTAGCGGGAGAATCAGGAATGAGCAGTTCTTC. The whole variable domain, filled in from reference TRBV18 and TRBJ2-1, reads NAGVMQNPRHLVRRRGQEARLRCSPMKGHSHVYWYRQLPEEGLKFMVYLQKENIIDESGMPKERFSAEFPKEGPSILRIQQVVRGDSAAYFCASSPPIPHRVASGRIRNEQFFGPGTRLTVL.

DNA for the CDR3: TGTGCCATCAGCGCTAGCGGGTCCCAAGAGACCCAGTACTTC. Translation: CAISASGSQETQYF. This chain uses TRBV10-3 with TRBJ2-5, with 8 bases aligning to TRBD2. CDR3 length equals 14 residues. The trim removed 6 bases at V and 1 base at J, leaving 4 bases unmatched. Germline lookup yields CDR1 ENHRY and CDR2 SYGVKD.

The V and J genes are TRBV2 and TRBJ2-1; D perhaps matches TRBD1 (6 bases). V was clipped by 1 base and J by 6 bases, with 19 bases between them. CDR1 SNHLY and CDR2 FYNNEI come from the germline V gene. The CDR3 contains 17 residues. The CDR3 sequence is CASSEGYPVLTGNEQFF. As DNA, the CDR3 is TGTGCCAGCAGTGAAGGATACCCGGTTTTGACAGGCAATGAGCAGTTCTTC.

A few counts support this clonotype. The chain recombines TRBV20-1 with TRBJ2-1; D tentatively reads TRBD1 or TRBD2 (5 bases each). CDR1 DFQATT and CDR2 SNEGSKA come from the germline V gene (reference sequence). The CDR3 runs to 14 residues. CDR3 protein: CSPRGRATYNEQFF. CDR3 bases: TGCAGCCCCCGGGGCAGGGCGACCTACAATGAGCAGTTCTTC.